Shown below are 24 T cell receptor beta chains from a single sample sequenced in a study of somatic mutations in cytotoxic T cells in rheumatoid arthritis. Sequenced by immunoSEQ multiplex PCR; TCRdb stores in-frame clones only, minus some. The sample carries about 3,900 clones, roughly 92% recorded once. Sequencing used CD8+ T cells sorted from blood. The receptors stem from an older woman with rheumatoid arthritis.

This clone was seen only a few times. This chain joins TRBV6-4 and TRBJ1-2, with D maybe TRBD1 (6 bases). Germline V CDR1 and CDR2: MRHNA, SNTAGT. The germline V and J ends were trimmed by 3 bases and 8 bases, with 16 bases remaining between them. This CDR3 contains 14 residues. The chain's CDR3 is CASSESLQGWGYTF. Written as DNA, the CDR3 is TGTGCCAGCAGTGAATCTTTACAGGGTTGGGGCTACACCTTC.

The gene calls are TRBV7-9 and TRBJ1-2; no firm D call. In germline, CDR1 is SEHNR, CDR2 FQNEAQ (reference sequence). V was pared by 1 base and J by 5 bases, with 17 bases between. CDR3 size: 16 residues. The CDR3 sequence is CASSLGSLASRYGYTF. In nucleotides, the CDR3 is TGTGCCAGCAGCTTAGGAAGCCTAGCGAGTAGGTATGGCTACACCTTC.

Details on this clone: At one boundary the junction diverges from the germline segment, which might be a read error. The chain couples TRBV19 to TRBJ2-3, with 8 bases that match TRBD2. CDR3 length: 14 residues. Looked up from germline, CDR1 is LNHDA and CDR2 is SQIVND (reference sequence). The CDR3 reads CAGSRKTSADTQYF. DNA of the CDR3: TGTGCCGGTAGTAGGAAGACTAGCGCAGATACGCAGTATTTT.

The rearrangement uses TRBV15 and TRBJ1-5, with 8 bases identical to TRBD1. This CDR3 is built from 15 residues. V trimming: 3 bases; J trimming: 4 bases; junction bases outside the gene matches: 5. Looked up from germline, CDR1 is LNHNV and CDR2 is YYDKDF (reference sequence). The CDR3 nucleotides are TGTGCCACCAGCAGCGAGGGGACAGGAAATCAGCCCCAGCATTTT. This gives the protein CATSSEGTGNQPQHF. Supplemented by reference TRBV15 and TRBJ1-5, the full variable domain reads DAMVIQNPRYQVTQFGKPVTLSCSQTLNHNVMYWYQQKSSQAPKLLFHYYDKDFNNEADTPDNFQSRRPNTSFCFLDIRSPGLGDTAMYLCATSSEGTGNQPQHFGDGTRLSIL.

The CDR3 region has the DNA TGTGCCAGTACGCTGGCAGGGTATCCCACAGATACGCAGTATTTT. Its translation: CASTLAGYPTDTQYF. The J gene is TRBJ2-3, the V gene TRBV19, with D possibly TRBD1 on 5 matching bases. Trimming removed 7 bases at V and 2 bases at J, with 16 bases between. Per the germline V gene, CDR1 is LNHDA and CDR2 is SQIVND (reference sequence). This CDR3 is built from 15 residues.

V is TRBV28 and J is TRBJ2-3; 7 bases match TRBD1. This CDR3 contains 15 residues. Germline trimming cut 3 bases from V and 2 bases from J; bases unmatched to any gene: 5. Germline CDR1 and CDR2: MDHEN and SYDVKM. The DNA of the CDR3 is TGTGCCAGCAGTTTGTCCGGGACAGTCACAGATACGCAGTATTTT. Residues: CASSLSGTVTDTQYF.

The chain links TRBV7-9 to TRBJ2-1; 7 bases are shared with TRBD2. Germline V CDR1 and CDR2: SEHNR, FQNEAQ (reference sequence). V was pared by 1 base and J by 0 bases, with 6 bases of the junction left unmatched. The CDR3 totals 17 residues. CDR3 DNA sequence: TGTGCCAGCAGCTTAGGAACCGGGAGGAGCTCCTACAATGAGCAGTTCTTC. Its protein is CASSLGTGRSSYNEQFF.

This rearrangement joins TRBV7-8 to TRBJ1-1, with D maybe TRBD1 (6 bases). Germline V CDR1 and CDR2: SGHVS, FQNEAQ. The CDR3 runs to 15 residues. V was shortened by 5 bases and J by 3 bases, with 16 bases between the two germline ends. This chain's CDR3 is CASSQLLQGYTEAFF. The CDR3 nucleotides read TGTGCCAGCAGCCAACTCCTACAGGGATACACTGAAGCTTTCTTT.

The rearrangement joins TRBV4-1 to TRBJ2-7; D possibly corresponds to TRBD1 (5 bases). The germline gives CDR1 MGHRA, CDR2 YSYEKL. The V end lost 0 bases, the J end lost 1 base, and 7 bases lay between the germline ends. The CDR3 is 14 amino acids. The CDR3 protein is CASSQEAGSYEQYF. As DNA, the CDR3 is TGCGCCAGCAGCCAAGAAGCAGGGTCCTACGAGCAGTACTTC.

The CDR3 loop reads CASSSGTSGIYNEQFF. As DNA, the CDR3 is TGTGCCAGCAGCAGCGGGACTAGCGGAATCTACAATGAGCAGTTCTTC. V and J are TRBV7-9 and TRBJ2-1; 11 bases line up with TRBD2. This CDR3 has 16 amino acids. Trimming removed 5 bases from V and 3 bases from J; junction bases left unmatched: 6. CDR1 is SEHNR, CDR2 FQNEAQ, per germline (reference sequence).

The V call is TRBV19, the J call TRBJ1-5; D is unclear. Looked up from germline, CDR1 is LNHDA and CDR2 is SQIVND (reference sequence). Trimming pared 9 bases from V and 2 bases from J, leaving 23 bases between. The CDR3 sequence is 17 residues long. The CDR3 region has the DNA TGTGCCAGCCCCCCCCGGGTCGATTATCGGGGCAATCAGCCCCAGCATTTT. Protein sequence: CASPPRVDYRGNQPQHF. The whole variable domain, remainder taken from reference TRBV19 and TRBJ1-5, is DGGITQSPKYLFRKEGQNVTLSCEQNLNHDAMYWYRQDPGQGLRLIYYSQIVNDFQKGDIAEGYSVSREKKESFPLTVTSAQKNPTAFYLCASPPRVDYRGNQPQHFGDGTRLSIL.

The chain recombines TRBV10-3 with TRBJ2-7; 8 bases match TRBD1. CDR1 is ENHRY, CDR2 SYGVKD, per germline. The CDR3 runs to 15 residues. J was trimmed by 3 bases and V by 2 bases; bases with no gene match: 6. The CDR3 here is CAISEPAGGLYEQYF. The DNA of the CDR3 is TGTGCCATCAGTGAGCCGGCAGGGGGCCTCTACGAGCAGTACTTC.

J is TRBJ2-5 and V is TRBV10-3; D remains ambiguous. The last part of the DNA fits TRBJ2-7 better; the J call may be wrong. CDR3 length: 14 residues. The germline CDR1 and CDR2 sequences are ENHRY and SYGVKD. DNA for the CDR3: TGTGCCATCAAAGGAAGCCTAGTTACCTACGAGCAGTACTTC. It translates to CAIKGSLVTYEQYF.

The rearrangement links TRBV6-6 to TRBJ2-3; 10 bases line up with TRBD2. The CDR3 has 15 amino acids. V lost 5 bases and J lost 0; bases outside the gene matches: 2. CDR1 is MNHNY and CDR2 is SVGAGI in the germline V gene (reference sequence). The CDR3 DNA sequence: TGTGCCAGCAGTCCGGGACTAGCGAGCACAGATACGCAGTATTTT. Residues: CASSPGLASTDTQYF.

The genes are TRBV11-3 and TRBJ2-7, with D unclear. This CDR3 contains 15 residues. The V and J ends lost 2 bases and 0 bases respectively, with 11 bases between them. CDR1 and CDR2 (germline): SGHNT, YENEEA. The CDR3 region has the DNA TGTGCCAGCAGCTTAACCCCGTGGAGCTCCTACGAGCAGTACTTC. Protein product: CASSLTPWSSYEQYF.

The chain couples TRBV7-9 to TRBJ2-5; TRBD2 matches 8 bases. The CDR3 length is 14 residues. Germline trimming cut 5 bases from V and 1 base from J; bases unmatched to any gene: 3. CDR1 and CDR2 (germline): SEHNR, FQNEAQ (reference sequence). The CDR3: CASSPGGLQETQYF. CDR3 nucleotide sequence: TGTGCCAGCAGCCCGGGGGGGCTCCAAGAGACCCAGTACTTC.

The chain is built from TRBV4-1 and TRBJ2-7; D is uncertain. The CDR3 is 13 residues long. Trimming took 1 base from V and 7 from J, leaving 11 bases between them. Germline CDR1 MGHRA, CDR2 YSYEKL. In nucleotides, the CDR3 is TGCGCCAGCAGCCAAGGAGACTGGCGGGAGCAGTACTTC. It specifies CASSQGDWREQYF.

The chain has TRBV7-9 and TRBJ2-5; 7 bases map to TRBD1. V lost 5 bases and J lost 5; bases outside the gene matches: 8. Germline V gene data show CDR1 as SEHNR and CDR2 as FQNEAQ (reference sequence). This CDR3 is built from 14 residues. The CDR3 sequence: CASSHDRVGETQYF. The CDR3 DNA reads as TGTGCCAGCAGCCACGACAGGGTTGGGGAGACCCAGTACTTC.

The chain uses TRBV7-9 and TRBJ2-5; 8 bases match TRBD2. Per the germline V gene, CDR1 is SEHNR and CDR2 is FQNEAQ (reference sequence). CDR3 length: 15 amino acids. J was trimmed by 5 bases and V by 5 bases; bases with no gene match: 10. The CDR3 spells CASSLLAGGMETQYF. CDR3 DNA sequence: TGTGCCAGCAGCCTCCTCGCGGGAGGTATGGAGACCCAGTACTTC.

The chain carries TRBV7-8 and TRBJ2-1, with D possibly matching TRBD2 (5 bases). In germline, CDR1 is SGHVS, CDR2 FQNEAQ. Trimming pared 2 bases from V and 5 bases from J, leaving 19 bases between. This CDR3 spans 17 amino acids. The CDR3 coding sequence is TGTGCCAGCAGCTTATTTCCGGGAACTTCTATCAACAATGAGCAGTTCTTC. This sequence encodes CASSLFPGTSINNEQFF.

The chain couples TRBV4-1 to TRBJ1-1, with 9 bases that match TRBD1. J lost 1 base, V lost 1 base, and 13 bases had no gene match. Germline-derived CDR1 and CDR2 are MGHRA and YSYEKL. There are 19 residues in the CDR3. CDR3 nucleotide sequence: TGCGCCAGCAGCCAAGCCGGGAGAGGACAGGGGAGGGGGAACACTGAAGCTTTCTTT. Its translation: CASSQAGRGQGRGNTEAFF.

This rearrangement joins TRBV30 to TRBJ1-1; TRBD1 might be the D (5 bases). The ends were cut back, 4 bases at V and 6 bases at J, with 15 bases in the middle. Germline V gene lookup returns CDR1 GTSNPN and CDR2 SVGIG (reference sequence). This CDR3 region has 13 residues. CDR3: CAWTWGTGSEAFF. The CDR3 nucleotides read TGTGCCTGGACCTGGGGGACTGGCTCTGAAGCTTTCTTT.

The rearrangement links TRBV5-5 to TRBJ2-5; 12 bases match TRBD2. V lost 4 bases and J lost 2; bases outside the gene matches: 6. The CDR3 has 16 residues. In germline, CDR1 is SGHKS, CDR2 YYEKEE (reference sequence). The CDR3 DNA sequence: TGTGCCAGCAGCCCCGGACTAGCGGGGTTACAAGAGACCCAGTACTTC. The encoded protein is CASSPGLAGLQETQYF. Complete variable domain (other parts from reference TRBV5-5 and TRBJ2-5): DAGVTQSPTHLIKTRGQQVTLRCSPISGHKSVSWYQQVLGQGPQFIFQYYEKEERGRGNFPDRFSARQFPNYSSELNVNALLLGDSALYLCASSPGLAGLQETQYFGPGTRLLVL.

This clone was seen a single time. The CDR3 protein is CASSWLAGTDTQYF. The CDR3 DNA follows: TGTGCCAGCAGCTGGCTGGCGGGGACAGATACGCAGTATTTT. The chain links TRBV28 to TRBJ2-3; D perhaps matches TRBD2 (6 bases). Germline CDR1 is MDHEN and CDR2 is SYDVKM. V was clipped by 6 bases and J by 3 bases, with 13 bases between them. The CDR3 is 14 amino acids.